This TCR beta chain is drawn from a study of cytomegalovirus exposure and HLA in healthy donors. PCR involved 60 Vbeta and 13 Jbeta primers. The protocol was immunoSEQ multiplex PCR, while the TCRdb copy is restricted to in-frame clones and leaves out a portion. This table holds under 200,000 clones, 75% to 90% found once. Deletions cut 2 bases from V and 4 bases from J, with 16 bases between. The length of the CDR3 is 16 residues. Germline V gives CDR1 SGHTA, CDR2 FQGTGA. What was sequenced was PBMCs. The V call is TRBV7-3, the J call TRBJ2-3; weak D call: TRBD1 (5 bases). The TCR sequence derives from a woman aged 25 to 39 in good health and CMV-seronegative. CDR3 in DNA: TGTGCCAGCAGCTTACAACAGGCTGCACTGGCAGATACGCAGTATTTT. Translation: CASSLQQAALADTQYF.